This T cell receptor beta chain was retrieved from a study of CD8+CD57+ T cells in acquired aplastic anemia. Study summary: The mean DNA yield obtained from sorted CD4+ and CD8+ cells came to roughly 3.4 ug. Study findings and constraints: Between patients and controls, twenty-nine CD8+ CDR3 sequences were found in common.

Patients chosen for sequencing had CD8+CD57+ cells that had expanded, as shown by flow cytometry. Among the patients, all had severe acquired aplastic anemia. This clonotype occurred many times. No antigen is known for it. CDR3 and TCR beta VDJ profiling relied on a genomic DNA template. A single record per CDR3 protein comes from TCRdb applying MiXCR to the reads. The repertoire includes 170,000 or so distinct CDR3 sequences, 40% to 60% of them detected once, and about 30% sits in the top ten. V was shortened by 3 bases and J by 2 bases, with 11 bases between the two germline ends. From germline, CDR1 is SGHDN and CDR2 FVKESK. The CDR3 runs 14 residues.

The rearrangement links TRBV14 to TRBJ2-7; D not resolved. The sequence came from a human donor with aplastic anemia. The source material was sorted CD4+, CD8+, or CD8+CD57+ T cells (not recorded which) from PBMCs. In nucleotides, the CDR3 is TGTGCCAGCAGCCACCCACTCAACACCTACGAGCAGTACTTC. This encodes CASSHPLNTYEQYF.